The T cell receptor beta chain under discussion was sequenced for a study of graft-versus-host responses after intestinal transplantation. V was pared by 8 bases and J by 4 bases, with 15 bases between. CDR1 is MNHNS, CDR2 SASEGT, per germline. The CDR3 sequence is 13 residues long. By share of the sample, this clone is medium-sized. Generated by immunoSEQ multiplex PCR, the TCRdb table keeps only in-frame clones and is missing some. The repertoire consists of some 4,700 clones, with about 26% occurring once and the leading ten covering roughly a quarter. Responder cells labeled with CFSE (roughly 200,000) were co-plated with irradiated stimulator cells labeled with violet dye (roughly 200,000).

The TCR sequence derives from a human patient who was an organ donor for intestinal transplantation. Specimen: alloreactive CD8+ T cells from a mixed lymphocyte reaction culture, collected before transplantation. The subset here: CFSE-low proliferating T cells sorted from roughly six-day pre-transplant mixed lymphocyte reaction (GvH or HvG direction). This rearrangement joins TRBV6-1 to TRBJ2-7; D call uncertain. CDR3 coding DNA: TGTGCCAGCGGTGTCGCATACGGGTACGAGCAGTACGTC. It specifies CASGVAYGYEQYV.